These 16 T cell receptor beta chains share one sample of origin, sequenced in a study of T cell repertoires in cytomegalovirus infection. No cognate antigen is known for these TCRs. MiXCR was run by TCRdb on the reads, yielding one entry per CDR3 protein. The data show approximately 260,000 distinct CDR3 sequences, 22% seen once. This specimen was cultured PBMCs, taken from culture after CMV antigen stimulation. The receptor source for this set is a human donor in good health (CMV status not recorded). Some clones in this sample may be carry-over from other donors' samples.

This rearrangement joins TRBV19 to TRBJ2-1, with TRBD2 as a possible D gene (6 bases). This CDR3 contains 15 residues. Per germline, CDR1 LNHDA and CDR2 SQIVND (reference sequence). Trimming pared 5 bases from V and 5 bases from J, leaving 16 bases between. DNA of the CDR3: TGTGCCAGTAGTCCTCGGGAGTCCCCCCACAATGAGCAGTTCTTC. Amino acids: CASSPRESPHNEQFF.

CDR3 in amino acids: CASSPHRDNQPQHF. The CDR3 nucleotides read TGTGCCAGCAGCCCCCACAGGGATAATCAGCCCCAGCATTTT. J is TRBJ1-5 and V is TRBV27; a weak D match, TRBD1 (6 bases). V lost 6 bases and J 4 bases, leaving 13 bases between the germline ends. Germline V gene data show CDR1 as MNHEY and CDR2 as SMNVEV (reference sequence). This CDR3 has 14 amino acids.

This clonotype was found a few times. This sequence joins TRBV6-6 and TRBJ2-7; no reliable D call. V gave up 8 bases and J gave up 0 bases, with 17 bases separating them. Germline V gene sequence: CDR1 MNHNY, CDR2 SVGAGI (reference sequence). This CDR3 is built from 15 residues. CDR3 loop: CASYETVISSYEQYF. CDR3 in DNA: TGTGCCAGCTATGAGACTGTTATAAGCTCCTACGAGCAGTACTTC.

This clonotype turned up a few times. The rearrangement uses TRBV9 and TRBJ2-1; D uncertain. V was cut by 3 bases and J by 7 bases, with 11 bases left in between. The germline gives CDR1 SGDLS, CDR2 YYNGEE. CDR3 size: 13 residues. The CDR3 sequence is CASSARLTNEQFF. As DNA, the CDR3 is TGTGCCAGCAGCGCTAGACTGACTAATGAGCAGTTCTTC.

Many counts were recorded for this clonotype. The chain links TRBV12-3 or TRBV12-4 to TRBJ2-2, with a tentative D call TRBD2 (6 bases). Trimming took off 6 bases at V and 2 bases at J, with 19 bases between the two ends. The CDR3 runs 17 residues. The CDR3 DNA is TGTGCCAGCAGCCCTAGGAGGGTCCTTATCAACACCGGGGAGCTGTTTTTT. Translating gives CASSPRRVLINTGELFF.

The genes are TRBV24-1 and TRBJ2-1; no firm D call. CDR1 is KGHDR and CDR2 is SFDVKD in the germline V gene. Trimming cost V 2 bases and J 9 bases, with 13 bases left between them. The CDR3 has 14 residues. CDR3 residues: CATSDYTASSEQFF. For the CDR3, the DNA is TGTGCCACCAGTGATTATACTGCGAGTAGTGAGCAGTTCTTC.

This rearrangement joins TRBV12-3 or TRBV12-4 to TRBJ1-1; D unresolved. V was cut by 7 bases and J by 7 bases, with 13 bases left in between. The CDR3 spans 12 residues. In DNA, the CDR3 is TGTGCCAGCACCGTCGGCCCCATTGAAGCTTTCTTT. It codes for CASTVGPIEAFF.

The gene calls are TRBV19 and TRBJ1-3; D might be TRBD1 (5 bases). The CDR3 consists of 14 residues. Germline CDR1 and CDR2: LNHDA and SQIVND (reference sequence). The germline V and J ends were trimmed by 6 bases and 5 bases, with 14 bases remaining between them. The CDR3 region is CASRVGATRNTIYF. DNA for the CDR3: TGTGCCAGTAGAGTTGGGGCAACCCGAAACACCATATATTTT.

The chain couples TRBV7-9 to TRBJ1-6, with TRBD1 matching over 7 bases. Germline V CDR1 and CDR2: SEHNR, FQNEAQ (reference sequence). The CDR3 contains 15 residues. Trimming removed 5 bases from V and 6 bases from J; junction bases left unmatched: 7. The CDR3: CASSRTRDSNSPLHF. In DNA form, the CDR3 reads TGTGCCAGCAGCCGGACCCGGGACAGTAATTCACCCCTCCACTTT.

This clonotype has ten or more counts. V gene TRBV7-2 combines with J gene TRBJ2-5; a weak D match, TRBD2 (6 bases). CDR3 length equals 14 residues. Germline CDR1 reads SGHTA; CDR2 reads FQGNSA. The ends were cut back, 5 bases at V and 5 bases at J, with 15 bases in the middle. CDR3 protein: CASSTYRLGETQYF. CDR3 in DNA: TGTGCCAGCAGCACCTACAGACTAGGCGAGACCCAGTACTTC. Full variable domain (outside the CDR3, taken from reference TRBV7-2 and TRBJ2-5): GAGVSQSPSNKVTEKGKDVELRCDPISGHTALYWYRQSLGQGLEFLIYFQGNSAPDKSGLPSDRFSAERTGGSVSTLTIQRTQQEDSAVYLCASSTYRLGETQYFGPGTRLLVL.

This clonotype was picked up a small number of times. The V call is TRBV10-3, the J call TRBJ1-4, with 8 bases fitting TRBD1. Germline V gene sequence: CDR1 ENHRY, CDR2 SYGVKD. V was clipped by 4 bases and J by 7 bases; unmatched bases: 5. This CDR3 has 14 residues. For the CDR3, the DNA is TGTGCCATCAGTGGGGCAGGGGGCAGTGAAAAACTGTTTTTT. Residues: CAISGAGGSEKLFF.

The sample holds many counts of this clonotype. This rearrangement joins TRBV4-3 to TRBJ2-3; TRBD2 is a possible D gene (5 bases). The CDR3 totals 16 residues. Trimming cost V 0 bases and J 1 base, with 11 bases left between them. In germline, CDR1 is LGHNA, CDR2 YSLEER. The CDR3 protein is CASSQDGVGGTDTQYF. CDR3 nucleotide sequence: TGCGCCAGCAGCCAAGACGGGGTCGGGGGCACAGATACGCAGTATTTT.

A few counts support this clonotype. CDR3: CDGQGVFRNIQYF. The DNA of the CDR3 is TGTGATGGACAGGGGGTCTTCAGAAACATTCAGTACTTC. The chain carries TRBV27 and TRBJ2-4; TRBD1 matches 10 bases. The CDR3 contains 13 residues. Germline-derived CDR1 and CDR2 are MNHEY and SMNVEV (reference sequence).

The chain joins TRBV29-1 to TRBJ2-2, with D maybe TRBD2 (7 bases). The V end lost 4 bases, the J end lost 3 bases, and 12 bases lay between the germline ends. The CDR3 loop spans 14 amino acids. Germline-derived CDR1 and CDR2 are SQVTM and ANQGSEA. CDR3 DNA sequence: TGCAGCGTTGTAGGGGGAGGGTACACCGGGGAGCTGTTTTTT. It specifies CSVVGGGYTGELFF.

The genes are TRBV27 and TRBJ1-2, with a weak D call TRBD1 (5 bases). The germline V gene has CDR1 MNHEY and CDR2 SMNVEV (reference sequence). V gave up 3 bases and J gave up 8 bases, with 13 bases separating them. CDR3 length equals 13 residues. This chain's CDR3 is CASSLSGTWGYTF. The CDR3 DNA reads as TGTGCCAGCAGTTTGTCAGGGACTTGGGGCTACACCTTC.

This clonotype came up many times. V usage is TRBV28 and J usage is TRBJ2-2, with D tentatively TRBD1 (6 bases). Trimming cost V 6 bases and J 1 base, with 9 bases left between them. The CDR3 consists of 14 residues. CDR1 is MDHEN and CDR2 is SYDVKM in the germline V gene. The CDR3 sequence is CASSSGQNTGELFF. Here the CDR3 DNA reads TGTGCCAGCAGCTCGGGACAGAACACCGGGGAGCTGTTTTTT.